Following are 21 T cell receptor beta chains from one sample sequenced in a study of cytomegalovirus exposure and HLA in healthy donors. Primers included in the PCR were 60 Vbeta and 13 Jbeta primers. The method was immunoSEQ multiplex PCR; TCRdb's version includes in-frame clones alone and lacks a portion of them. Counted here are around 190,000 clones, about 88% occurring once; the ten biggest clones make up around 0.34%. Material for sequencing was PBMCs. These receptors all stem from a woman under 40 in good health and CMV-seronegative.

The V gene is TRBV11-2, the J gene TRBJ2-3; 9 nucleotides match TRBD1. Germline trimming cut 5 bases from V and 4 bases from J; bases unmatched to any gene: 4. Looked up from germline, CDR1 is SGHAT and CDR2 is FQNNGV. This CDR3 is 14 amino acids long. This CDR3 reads CASSLRTGADTQYF. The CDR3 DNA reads TGTGCCAGCAGCCTCCGGACAGGGGCAGATACGCAGTATTTT.

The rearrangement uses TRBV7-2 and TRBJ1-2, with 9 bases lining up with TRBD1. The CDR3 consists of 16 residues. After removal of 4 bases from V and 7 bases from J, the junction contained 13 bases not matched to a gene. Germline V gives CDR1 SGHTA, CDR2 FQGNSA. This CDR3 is CASSSSGTGSLPGYTF. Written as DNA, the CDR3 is TGTGCCAGCAGCTCCTCCGGGACAGGGAGTCTCCCTGGCTACACCTTC. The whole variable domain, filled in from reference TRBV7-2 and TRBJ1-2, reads GAGVSQSPSNKVTEKGKDVELRCDPISGHTALYWYRQSLGQGLEFLIYFQGNSAPDKSGLPSDRFSAERTGGSVSTLTIQRTQQEDSAVYLCASSSSGTGSLPGYTFGSGTRLTVV.

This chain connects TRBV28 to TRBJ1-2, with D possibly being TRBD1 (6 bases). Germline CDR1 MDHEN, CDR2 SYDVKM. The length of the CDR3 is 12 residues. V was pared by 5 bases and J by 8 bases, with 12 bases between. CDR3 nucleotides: TGTGCCAGCAGTCTGGGGACATACGGCTACACCTTC. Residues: CASSLGTYGYTF.

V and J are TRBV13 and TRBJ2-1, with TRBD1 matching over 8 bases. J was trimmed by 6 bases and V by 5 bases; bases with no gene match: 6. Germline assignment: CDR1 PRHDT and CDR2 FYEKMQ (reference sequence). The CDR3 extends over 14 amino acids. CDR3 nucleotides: TGTGCCAGCAGCACAGGACAGGGAATCAATGAGCAGTTCTTC. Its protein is CASSTGQGINEQFF.

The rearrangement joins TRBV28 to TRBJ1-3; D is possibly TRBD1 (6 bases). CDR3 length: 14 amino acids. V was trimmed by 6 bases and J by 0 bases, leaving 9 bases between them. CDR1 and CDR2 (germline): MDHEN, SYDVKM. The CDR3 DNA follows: TGTGCCAGCAGCCAGGGACACTCTGGAAACACCATATATTTT. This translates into CASSQGHSGNTIYF.

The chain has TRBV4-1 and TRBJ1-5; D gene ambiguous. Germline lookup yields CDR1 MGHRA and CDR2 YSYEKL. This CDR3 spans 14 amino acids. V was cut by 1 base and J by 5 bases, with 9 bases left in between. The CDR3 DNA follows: TGCGCCAGCAGCCAAGTAGGCGGGCATCAGCCCCAGCATTTT. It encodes CASSQVGGHQPQHF.

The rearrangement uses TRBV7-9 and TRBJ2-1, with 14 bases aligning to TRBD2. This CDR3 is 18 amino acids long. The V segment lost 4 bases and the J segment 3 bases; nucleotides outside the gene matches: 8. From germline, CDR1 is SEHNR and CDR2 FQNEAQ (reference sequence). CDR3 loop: CASSSLPGTSGGYNEQFF. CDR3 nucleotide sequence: TGTGCCAGCAGCTCATTGCCCGGGACTAGCGGGGGCTACAATGAGCAGTTCTTC.

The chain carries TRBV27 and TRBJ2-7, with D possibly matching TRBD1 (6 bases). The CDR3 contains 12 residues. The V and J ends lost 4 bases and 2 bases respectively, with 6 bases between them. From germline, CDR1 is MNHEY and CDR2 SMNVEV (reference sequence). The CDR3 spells CASSWTAYEQYF. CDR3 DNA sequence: TGTGCCAGCAGTTGGACAGCCTACGAGCAGTACTTC.

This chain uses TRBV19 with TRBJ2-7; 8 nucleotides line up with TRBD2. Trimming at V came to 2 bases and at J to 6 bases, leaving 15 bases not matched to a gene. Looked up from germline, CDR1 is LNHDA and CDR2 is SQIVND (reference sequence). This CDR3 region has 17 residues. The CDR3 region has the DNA TGTGCCAGTAGTATAACTAGCGGCGTATCCTCTACGAGCGAGCAGTACTTC. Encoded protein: CASSITSGVSSTSEQYF.

CDR3 nucleotides: TGCGCCAGCAGCCAGGGCTTGAGGAACACTGAAGCTTTCTTT. This translates into CASSQGLRNTEAFF. The chain uses TRBV4-1 and TRBJ1-1; unclear D gene. V was cut by 3 bases and J by 1 base, with 9 bases left in between. Germline CDR1 reads MGHRA; CDR2 reads YSYEKL. The CDR3 runs to 14 residues.

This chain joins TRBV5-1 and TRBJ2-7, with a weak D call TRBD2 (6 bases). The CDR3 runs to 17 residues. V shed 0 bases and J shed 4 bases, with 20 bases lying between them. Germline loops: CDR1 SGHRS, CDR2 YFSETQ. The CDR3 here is CASSLGGRLGGIYEQYF. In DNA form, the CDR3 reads TGCGCCAGCAGCTTGGGGGGCCGTTTGGGAGGAATATACGAGCAGTACTTC. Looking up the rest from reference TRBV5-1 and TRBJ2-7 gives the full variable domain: KAGVTQTPRYLIKTRGQQVTLSCSPISGHRSVSWYQQTPGQGLQFLFEYFSETQRNKGNFPGRFSGRQFSNSRSEMNVSTLELGDSALYLCASSLGGRLGGIYEQYFGPGTRLTVT.

Written as DNA, the CDR3 is TGTGCCAGCAGCGTAGGGCCGGGACACCAGAACACTGAAGCTTTCTTT. Translation gives CASSVGPGHQNTEAFF. The gene calls are TRBV9 and TRBJ1-1, with D tentatively TRBD1 (6 bases). The CDR3 has 16 residues. Per the germline V gene, CDR1 is SGDLS and CDR2 is YYNGEE. Trimming took off 0 bases at V and 1 base at J, with 13 bases between the two ends.

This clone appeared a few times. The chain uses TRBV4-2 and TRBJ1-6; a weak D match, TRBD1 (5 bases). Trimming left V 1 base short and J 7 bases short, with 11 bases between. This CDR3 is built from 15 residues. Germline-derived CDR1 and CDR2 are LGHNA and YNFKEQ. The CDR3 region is CASSQAGEQNSPLHF. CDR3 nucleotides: TGTGCCAGCAGCCAAGCGGGGGAACAGAATTCACCCCTCCACTTT.

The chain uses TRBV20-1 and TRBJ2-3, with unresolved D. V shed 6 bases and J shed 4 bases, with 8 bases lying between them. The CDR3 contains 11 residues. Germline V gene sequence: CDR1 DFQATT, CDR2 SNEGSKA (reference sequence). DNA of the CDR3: TGCAGTGCCAACACCCCAGATACGCAGTATTTT. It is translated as CSANTPDTQYF.

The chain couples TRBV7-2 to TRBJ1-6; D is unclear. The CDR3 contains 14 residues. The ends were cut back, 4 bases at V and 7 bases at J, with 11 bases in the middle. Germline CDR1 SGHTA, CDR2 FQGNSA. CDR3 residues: CASSSGVWNSPLHF. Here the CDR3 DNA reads TGTGCCAGCAGCTCCGGGGTATGGAATTCACCCCTCCACTTT.

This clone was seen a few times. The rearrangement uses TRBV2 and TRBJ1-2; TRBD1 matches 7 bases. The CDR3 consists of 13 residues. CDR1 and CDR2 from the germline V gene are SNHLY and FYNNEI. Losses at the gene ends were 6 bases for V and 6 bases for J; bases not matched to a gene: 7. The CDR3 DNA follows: TGTGCCAGCAGAAAAATGGGACAGAATGGCTACACCTTC. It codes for CASRKMGQNGYTF.

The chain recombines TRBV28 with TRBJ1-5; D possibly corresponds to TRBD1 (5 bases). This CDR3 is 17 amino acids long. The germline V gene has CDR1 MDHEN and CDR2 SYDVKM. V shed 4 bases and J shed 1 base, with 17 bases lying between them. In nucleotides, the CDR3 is TGTGCCAGCAGTTCTCCGGGACTCACGCGGAGCAATCAGCCCCAGCATTTT. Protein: CASSSPGLTRSNQPQHF.

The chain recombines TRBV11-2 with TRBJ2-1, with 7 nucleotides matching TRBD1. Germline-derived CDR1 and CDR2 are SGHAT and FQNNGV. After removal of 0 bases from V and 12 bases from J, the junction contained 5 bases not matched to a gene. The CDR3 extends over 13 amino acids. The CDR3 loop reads CASSLERGGGQFF. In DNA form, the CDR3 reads TGTGCCAGCAGCTTAGAGAGAGGGGGCGGGCAGTTCTTC.

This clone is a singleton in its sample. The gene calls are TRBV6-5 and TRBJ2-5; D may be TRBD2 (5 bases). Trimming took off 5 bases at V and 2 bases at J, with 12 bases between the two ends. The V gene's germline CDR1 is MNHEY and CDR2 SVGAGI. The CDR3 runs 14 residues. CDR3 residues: CASSTTRDQETQYF. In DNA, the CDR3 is TGTGCCAGCAGTACAACCCGGGATCAAGAGACCCAGTACTTC.

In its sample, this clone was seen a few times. The CDR3 loop is CAIGDSTNEKLFF. For the CDR3, the DNA is TGTGCCATCGGGGATTCGACTAATGAAAAACTGTTTTTT. The gene calls are TRBV5-8 and TRBJ1-4; D ambiguous. The germline V gene has CDR1 SGHTS and CDR2 YDEGEE. The CDR3 covers 13 residues. V was cut by 9 bases and J by 2 bases, with 11 bases left in between. Based on the CDR3 plus reference TRBV5-8 and TRBJ1-4, the full variable domain is EAGVTQSPTHLIKTRGQQATLRCSPISGHTSVYWYQQALGLGLQFLLWYDEGEERNRGNFPPRFSGRQFPNYSSELNVNALELEDSALYLCAIGDSTNEKLFFGSGTQLSVL.

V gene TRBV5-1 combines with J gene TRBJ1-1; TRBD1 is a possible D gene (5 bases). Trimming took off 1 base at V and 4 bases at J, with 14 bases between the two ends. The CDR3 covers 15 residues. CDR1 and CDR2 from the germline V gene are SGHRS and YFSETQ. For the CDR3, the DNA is TGCGCCAGCAGCTTGAGGCCGGGGGGGGGCACTGAAGCTTTCTTT. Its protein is CASSLRPGGGTEAFF.